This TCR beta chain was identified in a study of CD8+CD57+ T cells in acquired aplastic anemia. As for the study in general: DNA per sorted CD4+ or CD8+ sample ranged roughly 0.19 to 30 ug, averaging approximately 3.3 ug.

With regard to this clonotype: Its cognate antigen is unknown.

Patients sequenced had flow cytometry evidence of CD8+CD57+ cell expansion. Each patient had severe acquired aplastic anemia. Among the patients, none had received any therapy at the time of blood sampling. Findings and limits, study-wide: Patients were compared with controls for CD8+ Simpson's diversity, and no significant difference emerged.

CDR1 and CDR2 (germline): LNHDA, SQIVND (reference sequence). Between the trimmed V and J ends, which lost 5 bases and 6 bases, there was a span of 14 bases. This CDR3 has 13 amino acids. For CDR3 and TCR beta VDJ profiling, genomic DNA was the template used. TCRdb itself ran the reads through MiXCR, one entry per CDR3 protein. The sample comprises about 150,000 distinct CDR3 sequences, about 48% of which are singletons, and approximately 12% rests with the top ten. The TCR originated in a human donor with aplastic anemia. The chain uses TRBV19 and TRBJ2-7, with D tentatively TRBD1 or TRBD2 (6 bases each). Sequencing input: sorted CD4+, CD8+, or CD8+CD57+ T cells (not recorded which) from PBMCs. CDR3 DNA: TGTGCCAGTAGTTTTTTTGGGGGGCGCGAGCAGTACTTC. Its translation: CASSFFGGREQYF.